These 27 T cell receptor beta chains were sequenced from one sample in a study of T cell responses to AZD1222 COVID-19 vaccine. TCRdb's table, derived via immunoSEQ multiplex PCR, lists solely in-frame clones and lacks some. The data show 150,000 or so clones, approximately 92% seen once. The sample in question was peripheral blood, obtained on day 0 of AZD1222 vaccination. Receptors originate from an adult in good health.

The rearrangement links TRBV5-1 to TRBJ2-1, with 9 bases lining up with TRBD1. CDR1 is SGHRS and CDR2 is YFSETQ in the germline V gene. J was trimmed by 5 bases and V by 4 bases; bases with no gene match: 13. This CDR3 has 17 amino acids. The CDR3 reads CASSPTLTGTGHNEQFF. CDR3 sequence (DNA): TGCGCCAGCAGCCCCACTCTAACCGGGACAGGGCACAATGAGCAGTTCTTC.

On this clone: Other DNA sequences in the sample encode the same CDR3. The rearrangement joins TRBV3-1 (or the pseudogene TRBV3-2) to TRBJ1-4, with D possibly being TRBD1 (6 bases). This CDR3 has 14 residues. Trimming removed 6 bases from V and 6 bases from J, with 14 bases in between. Germline V gene data show CDR1 as LGHDT and CDR2 as YNNKEL (reference sequence). The CDR3 coding sequence is TGTGCCAGCAGTCAGGGGCAGGGCGATGAAAAACTGTTTTTT. Protein: CASSQGQGDEKLFF.

The chain couples TRBV6-5 to TRBJ2-7, with D hard to call. The V gene's germline CDR1 is MNHEY and CDR2 SVGAGI. The CDR3 consists of 16 residues. Trimming stripped 1 base from V and 0 bases from J, with 13 bases between. The CDR3 DNA sequence: TGTGCCAGCAGTTACTTTCAAAGCCCGAGCTCCTACGAGCAGTACTTC. This encodes CASSYFQSPSSYEQYF.

The chain employs TRBV25-1 and TRBJ2-7; D is possibly TRBD1 (6 bases). Germline V CDR1 and CDR2: MGHDK, SYGVNS. The CDR3 extends over 14 amino acids. Deletions cut 4 bases from V and 6 bases from J, with 16 bases between. In DNA, the CDR3 is TGTGCCAGCAGTGGTCAGGGGTTGCGCGGCGAGCAGTACTTC. Protein sequence: CASSGQGLRGEQYF.

V is TRBV4-1 and J is TRBJ2-7; 7 nucleotides agree with TRBD2. V was clipped by 0 bases and J by 0 bases; unmatched bases: 8. The CDR3 length is 17 residues. Germline V CDR1 and CDR2: MGHRA, YSYEKL. Here the CDR3 DNA reads TGCGCCAGCAGCCAAGACGGGCCGGGAGGACGCTCCTACGAGCAGTACTTC. It encodes CASSQDGPGGRSYEQYF.

This chain joins TRBV11-1 and TRBJ1-2, with D unresolved. The CDR3 is made up of 13 amino acids. V was pared by 5 bases and J by 8 bases, with 15 bases between. From germline, CDR1 is SGHAT and CDR2 FQDESV (reference sequence). CDR3 coding DNA: TGTGCCAGCAGCCCCGAATACGGGAGGGGCTACACCTTC. Encoded protein: CASSPEYGRGYTF.

The chain links TRBV4-1 to TRBJ1-4; no firm D call. The CDR3 is 14 residues long. The V end was cut by 6 bases, the J end by 5 bases, with 13 bases between. Germline CDR1 and CDR2: MGHRA and YSYEKL. CDR3 nucleotides: TGCGCCAGCAGGAAACTTGGGGAGAATGAAAAACTGTTTTTT. Amino acid sequence: CASRKLGENEKLFF.

The rearrangement joins TRBV20-1 to TRBJ1-5; D gene ambiguous. The germline V gene encodes CDR1 DFQATT and CDR2 SNEGSKA (reference sequence). The CDR3 runs to 10 residues. V was cut by 4 bases and J by 8 bases, with 6 bases left in between. CDR3: CSAIGEPQHF. The DNA of the CDR3 is TGCAGTGCTATCGGGGAGCCCCAGCATTTT.

The chain has TRBV28 and TRBJ2-1; 9 positions match TRBD2. The CDR3 has 14 residues. CDR1 and CDR2 from the germline V gene are MDHEN and SYDVKM. V was clipped by 8 bases and J by 9 bases; unmatched bases: 11. The CDR3 here is CASGISGGRVEQFF. CDR3 DNA: TGTGCCAGCGGAATTAGCGGGGGAAGGGTTGAGCAGTTCTTC.

The V call is TRBV6-6, the J call TRBJ2-7; D is tentatively TRBD1 or TRBD2 (5 bases each). The CDR3 is made up of 13 amino acids. V lost 5 bases and J lost 3, with 11 bases in between. Germline V CDR1 and CDR2: MNHNY, SVGAGI (reference sequence). The DNA of the CDR3 is TGTGCCAGCAGTAGGGACGGGGACTACGAGCAGTACTTC. Its protein product is CASSRDGDYEQYF.

The J gene is TRBJ1-4, the V gene TRBV20-1; a possible D gene is TRBD1 (5 bases). The CDR3 covers 15 residues. Trimming took 3 bases from V and 4 from J, leaving 15 bases between them. Germline CDR1 and CDR2: DFQATT and SNEGSKA (reference sequence). CDR3 sequence reads: CSASSGGAGNEKLFF. The CDR3 nucleotides read TGCAGTGCTAGTTCGGGGGGAGCGGGTAATGAAAAACTGTTTTTT.

V is TRBV20-1 and J is TRBJ1-1; D is ambiguous. The CDR3 covers 10 residues. V lost 6 bases to trimming and J lost 3 bases, with 5 bases between them. Looked up from germline, CDR1 is DFQATT and CDR2 is SNEGSKA (reference sequence). The CDR3 nucleotides read TGCAGTGCCCCGTACACTGAAGCTTTCTTT. Protein sequence: CSAPYTEAFF.

The rearrangement joins TRBV5-4 to TRBJ2-7, with 10 bases that match TRBD2. J lost 4 bases, V lost 4 bases, and 8 bases had no gene match. Germline CDR1 and CDR2: SGHNT and YYREEE (reference sequence). This CDR3 is 15 amino acids long. DNA of the CDR3: TGTGCCAGCAGCCCTAGCGGGGGAGGTATTTACGAGCAGTACTTC. It translates to CASSPSGGGIYEQYF.

CDR3 DNA sequence: TGTGCCAGCAGTGAAAATTTAATGGGCTCCTATAATTCACCCCTCCACTTT. This translates into CASSENLMGSYNSPLHF. The rearrangement uses TRBV6-1 and TRBJ1-6; no reliable D call. Trimming took off 2 bases at V and 0 bases at J, with 11 bases between the two ends. Germline values: CDR1 MNHNS, CDR2 SASEGT. This CDR3 is built from 17 residues.

V and J are TRBV7-2 and TRBJ2-5; 8 bases agree with TRBD2. This CDR3 has 17 residues. V lost 1 base, J lost 2 bases, and 9 bases stayed unmatched. The germline CDR1 and CDR2 sequences are SGHTA and FQGNSA. CDR3 in amino acids: CASSLELAGSPQETQYF. In DNA, the CDR3 is TGTGCCAGCAGCTTAGAGTTAGCGGGGTCACCTCAAGAGACCCAGTACTTC.

The chain is built from TRBV3-1 (or the pseudogene TRBV3-2) and TRBJ2-1; 7 nucleotides match TRBD2. Germline V gene lookup returns CDR1 LGHDT and CDR2 YNNKEL (reference sequence). The CDR3 is 18 residues long. V shed 1 base and J 3 bases; nucleotides not matched to a gene: 12. Written as DNA, the CDR3 is TGTGCCAGCAGCCAAGGGGATTGGGCGGGGGATATCTACAATGAGCAGTTCTTC. This encodes CASSQGDWAGDIYNEQFF.

The count of this clone is one. V gene TRBV2 combines with J gene TRBJ1-6, with D maybe TRBD1 (5 bases). This CDR3 is built from 15 residues. Germline V gene data show CDR1 as SNHLY and CDR2 as FYNNEI. Trimming stripped 8 bases from V and 7 bases from J, with 18 bases between. The CDR3 reads CASSERDFENSPLHF. The CDR3 DNA is TGTGCCAGCTCAGAACGGGACTTTGAGAATTCACCCCTCCACTTT.

V is TRBV27 and J is TRBJ2-3; possible D gene TRBD1, 6 bases. CDR3 size: 17 residues. Germline CDR1 is MNHEY and CDR2 is SMNVEV (reference sequence). Trimming removed 6 bases from V and 2 bases from J, with 21 bases in between. This CDR3 reads CASSKDAGTPFTDTQYF. CDR3 nucleotides: TGTGCCAGCAGCAAAGACGCCGGGACACCATTCACAGATACGCAGTATTTT.

The chain uses TRBV27 and TRBJ2-7; 10 bases are shared with TRBD2. Trimming took 5 bases from V and 6 from J; bases not matched to a gene: 4. Germline V gene sequence: CDR1 MNHEY, CDR2 SMNVEV (reference sequence). This CDR3 contains 13 residues. The DNA of the CDR3 is TGTGCCAGCAGTCTCGGACTAGCGGTCGAGCAGTACTTC. This gives the protein CASSLGLAVEQYF.

CDR3 amino acids: CASSEIMRRGYVAFF. The CDR3 DNA reads as TGTGCCAGCAGTGAAATTATGCGGCGGGGGTATGTAGCTTTCTTT. The chain joins TRBV6-1 to TRBJ1-1, with a weak D call TRBD1 (5 bases). The CDR3 has 15 amino acids. Between the trimmed V and J ends, which lost 2 bases and 10 bases, there was a span of 20 bases. Germline CDR1 MNHNS, CDR2 SASEGT.

The J gene is TRBJ2-1, the V gene TRBV28; TRBD2 matches 7 bases. The length of the CDR3 is 14 residues. Unmatched junction bases numbered 12, after V lost 10 bases and J lost 6 bases. CDR1 is MDHEN, CDR2 SYDVKM, per germline. In DNA form, the CDR3 reads TGTGCCACCAACTTGGGGAGGGGACCCAATGAGCAGTTCTTC. This codes for CATNLGRGPNEQFF.

The chain recombines TRBV5-1 with TRBJ2-2; 14 bases line up with TRBD2. The CDR3 covers 19 residues. V shed 2 bases, J shed 3 bases, and the junction held 9 bases outside the gene matches. Germline V CDR1 and CDR2: SGHRS, YFSETQ. The DNA for the CDR3 is TGCGCCAGCAGCTTAACCGGGACTAGCGGGAGATATCACACCGGGGAGCTGTTTTTT. Amino acids: CASSLTGTSGRYHTGELFF.

The V and J genes are TRBV7-8 and TRBJ2-1; D call uncertain. The V gene lost 7 bases and the J gene lost 8 bases, with 18 bases spanning the gap. This CDR3 has 14 amino acids. CDR1 and CDR2 from the germline V gene are SGHVS and FQNEAQ. CDR3 bases: TGTGCCAGCACCCGCCGGACCCGTATGGATGAGCAGTTCTTC. The encoded protein is CASTRRTRMDEQFF.

The V call is TRBV11-2, the J call TRBJ1-2; D not resolved. The germline V gene has CDR1 SGHAT and CDR2 FQNNGV. The CDR3 has 13 residues. Deletions cut 5 bases from V and 8 bases from J, with 15 bases between. CDR3 nucleotide sequence: TGTGCCAGCAGCCGCGATTGGGTTAAGGGCTACACCTTC. Its translation is CASSRDWVKGYTF.

This chain joins TRBV7-8 and TRBJ2-5, with D possibly being TRBD2 (5 bases). The V end was cut by 0 bases, the J end by 5 bases, with 13 bases between. The length of the CDR3 is 15 residues. Germline CDR1 SGHVS, CDR2 FQNEAQ. The DNA for the CDR3 is TGTGCCAGCAGCTTAGCGGGAAGAGGGTGGGAGACCCAGTACTTC. It encodes CASSLAGRGWETQYF.

CDR3 sequence reads: CASSTGGGYGNQPQHF. The CDR3 nucleotides are TGTGCCAGTAGTACCGGTGGAGGGTACGGCAATCAGCCCCAGCATTTT. This rearrangement joins TRBV19 to TRBJ1-5, with no clear D. The germline V and J ends were trimmed by 4 bases and 2 bases, with 15 bases remaining between them. Germline CDR1 reads LNHDA; CDR2 reads SQIVND (reference sequence). This CDR3 has 16 amino acids.

The chain combines TRBV6-4 with TRBJ1-4; possibly TRBD1 for D (5 bases). Per the germline V gene, CDR1 is MRHNA and CDR2 is SNTAGT. V dropped 3 bases and J dropped 11 bases, with 16 bases sitting between them. This CDR3 spans 14 amino acids. CDR3 coding DNA: TGTGCCAGCAGTGAGAGTGTGGGCGCAGGGAAACTGTTTTTT. This gives the protein CASSESVGAGKLFF.